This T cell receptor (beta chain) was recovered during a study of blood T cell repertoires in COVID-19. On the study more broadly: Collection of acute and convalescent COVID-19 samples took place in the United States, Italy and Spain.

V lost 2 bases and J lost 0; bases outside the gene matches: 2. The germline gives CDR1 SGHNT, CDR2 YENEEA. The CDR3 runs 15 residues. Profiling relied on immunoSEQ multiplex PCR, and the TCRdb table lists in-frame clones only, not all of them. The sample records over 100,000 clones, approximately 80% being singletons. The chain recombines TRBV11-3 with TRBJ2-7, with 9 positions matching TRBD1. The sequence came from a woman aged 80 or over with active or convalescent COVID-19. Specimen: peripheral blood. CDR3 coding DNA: TGTGCCAGCAGCTTACGGACAGGGGACTCCTACGAGCAGTACTTC. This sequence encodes CASSLRTGDSYEQYF.